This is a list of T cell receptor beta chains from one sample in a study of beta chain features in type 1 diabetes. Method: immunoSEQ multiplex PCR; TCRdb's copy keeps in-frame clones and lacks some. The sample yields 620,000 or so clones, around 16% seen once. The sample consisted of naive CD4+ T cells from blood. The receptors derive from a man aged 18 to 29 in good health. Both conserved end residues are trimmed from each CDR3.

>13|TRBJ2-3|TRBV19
ASSAPGTHTDTQY
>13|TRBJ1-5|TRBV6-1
ASAPRQTRNQPQH
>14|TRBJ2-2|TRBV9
ASSVEDGGSTGELF
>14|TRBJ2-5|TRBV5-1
ATAARPGGPQETQY
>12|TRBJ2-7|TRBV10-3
AISELAGGGEQY
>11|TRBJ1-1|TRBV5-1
ASSFPGNTEAF
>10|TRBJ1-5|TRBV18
ASSPKNQPQH
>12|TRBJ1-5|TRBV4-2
ASSQDRQGQPQH
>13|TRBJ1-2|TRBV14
ASSKQGVSNYGYT
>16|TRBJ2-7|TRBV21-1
ASSPRGLAGGLTYEQY
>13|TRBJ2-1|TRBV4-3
ASSQGREGRNEQF
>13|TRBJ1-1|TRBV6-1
ASRRTGTMNTEAF
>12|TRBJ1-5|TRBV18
ASSPGTGNQPQH
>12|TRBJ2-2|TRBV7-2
ASSLVIGARELF
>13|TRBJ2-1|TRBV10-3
AISGGLAVHNEQF
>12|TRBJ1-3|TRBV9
ASSVEGSGNTIY
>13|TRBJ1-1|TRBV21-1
ASSKASYRGRGAF
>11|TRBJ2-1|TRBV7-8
ASSLRTPNEQF
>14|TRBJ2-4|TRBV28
ASSLGKGSAKNIQY
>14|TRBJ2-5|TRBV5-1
ASSAISGSFGETQY
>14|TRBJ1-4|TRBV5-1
ASSPVGQGANEKLF
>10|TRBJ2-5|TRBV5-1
ASSLSRETQY
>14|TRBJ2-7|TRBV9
ASSEGQGMPSYEQY
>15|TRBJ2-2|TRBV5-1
ASSRGTSRANTGELF
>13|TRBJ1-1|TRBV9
ASSAQGWGNTEAF
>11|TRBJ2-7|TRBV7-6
ASSSFRAYEQY
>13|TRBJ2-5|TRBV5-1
ASSFRPVQEETQY
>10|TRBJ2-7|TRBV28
ASRRTGYEQY
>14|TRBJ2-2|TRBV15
ATSRGTRDVAGELF
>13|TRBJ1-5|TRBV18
ASSPGTGGDQPQH
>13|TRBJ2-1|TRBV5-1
ASSLVTNSYNEQF
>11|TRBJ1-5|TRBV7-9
ASSELWGQPQH
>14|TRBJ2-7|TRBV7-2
ASSLGLGTRAYEQY
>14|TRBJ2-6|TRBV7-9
ASSLVAGFTANVLT
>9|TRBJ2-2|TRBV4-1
ASSSLRGLF
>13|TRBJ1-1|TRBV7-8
ASSLFPEGNTEAF
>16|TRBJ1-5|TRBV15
ATSPRPNAREGNQPQH
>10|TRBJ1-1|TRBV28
ASSLWVTEAF
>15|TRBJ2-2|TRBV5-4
ASSSGPSGYNTGELF
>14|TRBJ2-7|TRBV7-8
ASSLRRTGGTYEQY
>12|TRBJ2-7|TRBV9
ASSVTDRDYEQY
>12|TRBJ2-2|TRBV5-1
ASSLAGTDAELF
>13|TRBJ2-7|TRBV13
ASSFRVAEGYEQY
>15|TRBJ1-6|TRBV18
ASTPSGSGNNNSPLH
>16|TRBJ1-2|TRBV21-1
ASSKVREGTRSNYGYT
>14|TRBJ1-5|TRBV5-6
ASSFAGTGLNQPQH
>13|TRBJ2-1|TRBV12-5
ASGRQSGVYNEQF
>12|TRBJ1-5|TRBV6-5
ATGGGLGNQPQH
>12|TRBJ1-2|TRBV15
ATSRDRGLNGYT
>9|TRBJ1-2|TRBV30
AWSLGWGYT
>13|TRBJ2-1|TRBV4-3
ASSQEPSGNNEQF